The 28 T cell receptor beta chains below come from one sample, sequenced in a study of beta chain features in type 1 diabetes. General study results and limits: For Type 1 diabetes patients, all four CD4+ subsets carried TCRB CDR3s that were moderately but significantly shorter.

These receptors have no identified antigens. cDNA synthesis used the whole RNA isolate, giving expressed TCRB sequences. Clones were read by immunoSEQ multiplex PCR, and TCRdb kept only the in-frame ones, dropping some. The data contain approximately 250,000 clones, 16% of them singletons. Input material: naive CD4+ T cells from blood. The source is a man between 25 and 39 years old with type 1 diabetes.

The chain carries TRBV30 and TRBJ1-2; D is unresolved. V was shortened by 5 bases and J by 4 bases, with 14 bases between the two germline ends. This CDR3 has 13 residues. CDR1 is GTSNPN, CDR2 SVGIG, per germline (reference sequence). In DNA, the CDR3 is TGTGCCTGGCGTAAGAAGGACGGCTATGGCTACACCTTC. It encodes CAWRKKDGYGYTF.

This clone appeared a single time. The chain carries TRBV20-1 and TRBJ1-1, with D perhaps TRBD1 (5 bases). Trimming took 5 bases from V and 5 from J, leaving 9 bases between them. Germline loops: CDR1 DFQATT, CDR2 SNEGSKA (reference sequence). There are 11 residues in the CDR3. The CDR3 DNA reads TGCAGTGCTTCCAGGGAGACTGAAGCTTTCTTT. Amino acid sequence: CSASRETEAFF.

The V and J genes are TRBV7-2 and TRBJ2-3; TRBD1 is a possible D gene (5 bases). The germline V and J ends were trimmed by 0 bases and 2 bases, with 6 bases remaining between them. The CDR3 consists of 14 residues. Germline values: CDR1 SGHTA, CDR2 FQGNSA. The CDR3 loop reads CASSLAQATDTQYF. CDR3 DNA: TGTGCCAGCAGCTTAGCACAGGCCACAGATACGCAGTATTTT.

The chain joins TRBV28 to TRBJ2-7, with D unclear. The length of the CDR3 is 13 residues. Trimming cost V 3 bases and J 3 bases, with 9 bases left between them. Per the germline V gene, CDR1 is MDHEN and CDR2 is SYDVKM. CDR3 in amino acids: CASSFHHSYEQYF. DNA for the CDR3: TGTGCCAGCAGTTTCCACCACAGCTACGAGCAGTACTTC.

J is TRBJ1-1 and V is TRBV19; D unresolved. This CDR3 contains 11 residues. Germline lookup yields CDR1 LNHDA and CDR2 SQIVND (reference sequence). Trimming pared 3 bases from V and 6 bases from J, leaving 5 bases between. DNA for the CDR3: TGTGCCAGTAGTATGGGCGCTGAAGCTTTCTTT. It yields the protein CASSMGAEAFF.

The CDR3 reads CAWSSGGKTQYF. DNA for the CDR3: TGTGCCTGGAGCTCTGGGGGTAAGACCCAGTACTTC. The rearrangement links TRBV30 to TRBJ2-5; D could derive from TRBD1 or TRBD2 (5 bases each). Per germline, CDR1 GTSNPN and CDR2 SVGIG (reference sequence). V lost 3 bases to trimming and J lost 6 bases, with 11 bases between them. The CDR3 is 12 residues long. The full variable domain, rest sourced from reference TRBV30 and TRBJ2-5, is SQTIHQWPATLVQPVGSPLSLECTVEGTSNPNLYWYRQAAGRGLQLLFYSVGIGQISSEVPQNLSASRPQDRQFILSSKKLLLSDSGFYLCAWSSGGKTQYFGPGTRLLVL.

The chain links TRBV29-1 to TRBJ1-4; D remains unclear. Trimming pared 7 bases from V and 3 bases from J, leaving 12 bases between. In germline, CDR1 is SQVTM, CDR2 ANQGSEA. The length of the CDR3 is 13 residues. The CDR3 DNA follows: TGCAGCGGACTCGACCCGGCTAATGAAAAACTGTTTTTT. Amino acids: CSGLDPANEKLFF.

The chain joins TRBV14 to TRBJ2-5; D is possibly TRBD2 (5 bases). Germline-derived CDR1 and CDR2 are SGHDN and FVKESK. This CDR3 is built from 15 residues. V was trimmed by 4 bases and J by 4 bases, leaving 16 bases between them. The CDR3 DNA follows: TGTGCCAGCAGCCGTAGGGTACTAGGAGCAGAGACCCAGTACTTC. Its translation is CASSRRVLGAETQYF. The entire variable domain, with the rest obtained from reference TRBV14 and TRBJ2-5, is as follows: EAGVTQFPSHSVIEKGQTVTLRCDPISGHDNLYWYRRVMGKEIKFLLHFVKESKQDESGMPNNRFLAERTGGTYSTLKVQPAELEDSGVYFCASSRRVLGAETQYFGPGTRLLVL.

Comment on this clone: The identical CDR3 is also encoded by other nucleotide sequences in the sample. This chain uses TRBV30 with TRBJ2-5; possibly TRBD2 for D (5 bases). The CDR3 runs to 13 residues. Trimming removed 2 bases at V and 5 bases at J, with 12 bases between. Germline CDR1 GTSNPN, CDR2 SVGIG (reference sequence). The CDR3 spells CAWSRAVQETQYF. DNA for the CDR3: TGTGCCTGGAGTAGAGCGGTTCAGGAGACCCAGTACTTC.

This clone was detected a few times. V and J are TRBV10-3 and TRBJ2-5, with D perhaps TRBD2 (5 bases). Trimming pared 4 bases from V and 5 bases from J, leaving 11 bases between. CDR1 is ENHRY, CDR2 SYGVKD, per germline. The CDR3 has 13 residues. CDR3 region: CAISGLAGETQYF. CDR3 nucleotide sequence: TGTGCCATCAGTGGGCTAGCCGGGGAGACCCAGTACTTC.

A few counts support this clone. V gene TRBV15 combines with J gene TRBJ1-1; 7 bases map to TRBD1. The CDR3 sequence is 15 residues long. From germline, CDR1 is LNHNV and CDR2 YYDKDF (reference sequence). J was trimmed by 5 bases and V by 6 bases; bases with no gene match: 12. The CDR3 spells CATREQGSLGTEAFF. The DNA of the CDR3 is TGTGCCACCAGGGAACAGGGGTCACTGGGAACTGAAGCTTTCTTT.

This clone showed up just a few times. The chain has TRBV11-2 and TRBJ2-1; 10 nucleotides match TRBD2. There are 15 residues in the CDR3. Germline trimming cut 5 bases from V and 3 bases from J; bases unmatched to any gene: 4. The germline V gene has CDR1 SGHAT and CDR2 FQNNGV. The CDR3 spells CASSPGTSVYNEQFF. In DNA form, the CDR3 reads TGTGCCAGCAGCCCCGGGACTAGCGTCTACAATGAGCAGTTCTTC.

The chain carries TRBV29-1 and TRBJ2-5; 8 nucleotides align to TRBD2. CDR3 size: 12 residues. The junction had 2 bases not matched to a gene; V was cut back by 3 bases and J by 5 bases. CDR1 is SQVTM and CDR2 is ANQGSEA in the germline V gene. The CDR3 DNA is TGCAGCGTTGATATAGCGGGGGAGACCCAGTACTTC. Amino acid sequence: CSVDIAGETQYF.

The sample holds a few counts of this clone. The chain uses TRBV4-1 and TRBJ2-5; D not resolved. Trimming took off 0 bases at V and 2 bases at J, with 16 bases between the two ends. The CDR3 runs 17 residues. In germline, CDR1 is MGHRA, CDR2 YSYEKL. This chain's CDR3 is CASSQDSPGWGQETQYF. The CDR3 DNA is TGCGCCAGCAGCCAAGATTCGCCAGGCTGGGGACAAGAGACCCAGTACTTC.

This clone was recorded once. The chain employs TRBV6-6 and TRBJ2-7; D is unclear. CDR3 size: 14 residues. CDR1 and CDR2 (germline): MNHNY, SVGAGI (reference sequence). V shed 0 bases and J shed 3 bases, with 9 bases lying between them. In nucleotides, the CDR3 is TGTGCCAGCAGTTACTCGTTTGCGAACTACGAGCAGTACTTC. This gives the protein CASSYSFANYEQYF.

This clone has only a few counts. CDR3 amino acids: CATSPDTGGGYGYTF. Written as DNA, the CDR3 is TGTGCCACCAGCCCTGACACAGGGGGAGGCTATGGCTACACCTTC. V and J are TRBV15 and TRBJ1-2, with 8 bases aligning to TRBD1. Germline V gene lookup returns CDR1 LNHNV and CDR2 YYDKDF (reference sequence). The trim removed 5 bases at V and 4 bases at J, leaving 9 bases unmatched. The CDR3 has 15 residues.

This clone was counted a few times. V gene TRBV14 combines with J gene TRBJ2-3; 8 nucleotides line up with TRBD1. The CDR3 has 17 amino acids. Trimming cost V 4 bases and J 2 bases; bases outside gene matches: 11. The V gene's germline CDR1 is SGHDN and CDR2 FVKESK. As DNA, the CDR3 is TGTGCCAGCAGCCCCCTAACCCCGGACAGGGCCACAGATACGCAGTATTTT. Translated, it gives CASSPLTPDRATDTQYF.

This clone was seen only a few times. The chain has TRBV5-1 and TRBJ2-5; the match to TRBD1 covers 7 bases. Germline V gene lookup returns CDR1 SGHRS and CDR2 YFSETQ. The CDR3 contains 14 residues. V lost 2 bases to trimming and J lost 0 bases; unmatched junction nucleotides: 1. The CDR3 region has the DNA TGCGCCAGCAGCTTCCAGGGGGACCAAGAGACCCAGTACTTC. The encoded protein is CASSFQGDQETQYF. Filled out from reference TRBV5-1 and TRBJ2-5, the complete variable domain reads KAGVTQTPRYLIKTRGQQVTLSCSPISGHRSVSWYQQTPGQGLQFLFEYFSETQRNKGNFPGRFSGRQFSNSRSEMNVSTLELGDSALYLCASSFQGDQETQYFGPGTRLLVL.

The rearrangement links TRBV28 to TRBJ2-7; D tentatively reads TRBD1 or TRBD2 (6 bases each). The CDR3 runs to 13 residues. Germline CDR1 and CDR2: MDHEN and SYDVKM. V lost 5 bases, J lost 7 bases, and 15 bases lay in between. CDR3 in DNA: TGTGCCAGCAGTAACGACAGGAGGGGTGAGCAGTACTTC. Protein: CASSNDRRGEQYF.

J is TRBJ2-7 and V is TRBV6-5; weak D call: TRBD2 (6 bases). The V gene lost 7 bases and the J gene lost 4 bases, with 11 bases spanning the gap. The CDR3 length is 12 residues. CDR1 MNHEY and CDR2 SVGAGI come from the germline V gene. The CDR3 loop reads CASNGGSYEQYF. The CDR3 coding sequence is TGTGCCAGCAACGGGGGATCTTACGAGCAGTACTTC.

The chain is built from TRBV18 and TRBJ1-2; tentatively, D is TRBD1 (5 bases). V was shortened by 1 base and J by 4 bases, with 10 bases between the two germline ends. This CDR3 contains 14 residues. Germline CDR1 and CDR2: KGHSH and LQKENI. CDR3 region: CASSPQDRFYGYTF. For the CDR3, the DNA is TGTGCCAGCTCACCACAAGACAGATTCTATGGCTACACCTTC.

This clone occurred a few times. The V gene is TRBV15, the J gene TRBJ1-4; D is ambiguous. The CDR3 runs to 15 residues. V was trimmed by 1 base and J by 8 bases, leaving 14 bases between them. The germline V gene has CDR1 LNHNV and CDR2 YYDKDF (reference sequence). The DNA for the CDR3 is TGTGCCACCAGCAGAGCAAGAGGGATTGGGGAAAAACTGTTTTTT. This gives the protein CATSRARGIGEKLFF. The full variable domain, rest sourced from reference TRBV15 and TRBJ1-4, is DAMVIQNPRYQVTQFGKPVTLSCSQTLNHNVMYWYQQKSSQAPKLLFHYYDKDFNNEADTPDNFQSRRPNTSFCFLDIRSPGLGDTAMYLCATSRARGIGEKLFFGSGTQLSVL.

The chain couples TRBV7-3 to TRBJ2-7; 8 bases are a match to TRBD2. V gave up 8 bases and J gave up 2 bases; unmatched junction bases: 14. From germline, CDR1 is SGHTA and CDR2 FQGTGA. The CDR3 is 16 amino acids. The CDR3 region has the DNA TGTGCCAGCGGCCCTAGCGGGCGGAAAAGAACCTACGAGCAGTACTTC. Protein product: CASGPSGRKRTYEQYF.

This clone was observed a few times. V usage is TRBV15 and J usage is TRBJ2-1, with 13 bases lining up with TRBD2. Trimming removed 5 bases from V and 6 bases from J; junction bases left unmatched: 4. Germline loops: CDR1 LNHNV, CDR2 YYDKDF (reference sequence). CDR3 length: 15 residues. The chain's CDR3 is CATSSRTSGSNEQFF. The CDR3 DNA reads TGTGCCACCAGCTCTCGGACTAGCGGGAGCAATGAGCAGTTCTTC.

V is TRBV4-2 and J is TRBJ2-3, with a possible D match to TRBD2 (6 bases). The germline CDR1 and CDR2 sequences are LGHNA and YNFKEQ. Trimming took 1 base from V and 0 from J, leaving 14 bases between them. This CDR3 region has 17 residues. CDR3 nucleotides: TGTGCCAGCAGCCAAGGGATAACAAGCGGGAGCACAGATACGCAGTATTTT. Amino acids: CASSQGITSGSTDTQYF.

The chain carries TRBV28 and TRBJ2-7, with D hard to call. The CDR3 is 14 residues long. CDR1 is MDHEN, CDR2 SYDVKM, per germline. V was pared by 3 bases and J by 3 bases, with 12 bases between. Here the CDR3 DNA reads TGTGCCAGCAGTTTTGGCAGTCATTTCTACGAGCAGTACTTC. Protein sequence: CASSFGSHFYEQYF.

The chain employs TRBV30 and TRBJ2-1; D not resolved. Germline values: CDR1 GTSNPN, CDR2 SVGIG (reference sequence). The V end lost 2 bases, the J end lost 3 bases, and 8 bases lay between the germline ends. The CDR3 loop spans 13 amino acids. The CDR3 coding sequence is TGTGCCTGGAGTTGGTCCGGCTACAATGAGCAGTTCTTC. This sequence encodes CAWSWSGYNEQFF.

This clone has just a few counts. DNA of the CDR3: TGTGCCTGGAGTGTACCCGGCTTGTATCAAGATACGCAGTATTTT. Protein product: CAWSVPGLYQDTQYF. The chain is built from TRBV30 and TRBJ2-3; D gene uncertain. V lost 0 bases, J lost 5 bases, and 15 bases lay in between. This CDR3 has 15 residues. CDR1 and CDR2 from the germline V gene are GTSNPN and SVGIG (reference sequence). Complete variable domain (other parts from reference TRBV30 and TRBJ2-3): SQTIHQWPATLVQPVGSPLSLECTVEGTSNPNLYWYRQAAGRGLQLLFYSVGIGQISSEVPQNLSASRPQDRQFILSSKKLLLSDSGFYLCAWSVPGLYQDTQYFGPGTRLTVL.